A selection of T cell receptor beta chains follows, all from one sample in a study of blood T cell repertoires in COVID-19. The protocol was immunoSEQ multiplex PCR, while the TCRdb copy is restricted to in-frame clones and leaves out a portion. Altogether about 170,000 clones are present, approximately 90% being singletons, with the ten largest covering about 4.6%. The sample taken for sequencing was peripheral blood. These receptors came from a man under 40 with COVID-19, enrolled during active disease. Each CDR3 is given with its conserved first and last residue. D genes are given only for firm matches. Part of the rows lack a size; the others show once, few, many or a class for expanded clones.

.	TRBV6-1	.	TRBJ2-1	CASSDFLARGVSYNEQFF	TGTGCCAGCAGTGATTTTCTAGCGCGGGGTGTCTCCTACAATGAGCAGTTCTTC
TRBD2	TRBV6-2/TRBV6-3	once	TRBJ2-3	CASSYRTSATSTDTQYF	TGTGCCAGCAGTTATCGGACTAGCGCTACTAGCACAGATACGCAGTATTTT
.	TRBV28	.	TRBJ1-4	CASSLEYRVSQLFF	TGTGCCAGCAGTTTAGAATACAGGGTCTCACAACTGTTTTTT
TRBD2	TRBV18	.	TRBJ2-3	CASSPLGLAGGPGDTQYF	TGTGCCAGCTCACCCCTAGGACTAGCGGGAGGGCCGGGAGATACGCAGTATTTT
.	TRBV7-9	.	TRBJ1-1	CASSLISGNTEAFF	TGTGCCAGCAGCTTAATCTCAGGGAACACTGAAGCTTTCTTT
.	TRBV6-5	once	TRBJ1-5	CASSSMQGGNQPQHF	TGTGCCAGCAGTTCCATGCAGGGTGGGAATCAGCCCCAGCATTTT
.	TRBV30	few	TRBJ1-6	CAWSPGTLNSPLHF	TGTGCCTGGAGTCCCGGGACTCTTAATTCACCCCTCCACTTT
TRBD1	TRBV4-2	.	TRBJ1-5	CASSPGQEPNQPQHF	TGTGCCAGCAGCCCGGGACAGGAGCCCAATCAGCCCCAGCATTTT
TRBD2	TRBV28	.	TRBJ2-7	CASTPLAGTSGSIDEQYF	TGTGCCAGCACCCCTCTTGCCGGGACTAGCGGGAGTATCGACGAGCAGTACTTC
.	TRBV18	once	TRBJ1-4	CASSPRRATNEKLFF	TGTGCCAGCTCACCAAGGAGAGCAACTAATGAAAAACTGTTTTTT
.	TRBV5-1	.	TRBJ1-3	CASSPQGSGNTIYF	TGCGCCAGCAGTCCCCAGGGCTCTGGAAACACCATATATTTT
TRBD2	TRBV7-3	.	TRBJ2-1	CASSLLAGVYNEQFF	TGTGCCAGCAGCTTATTAGCGGGGGTTTACAATGAGCAGTTCTTC
.	TRBV9	.	TRBJ2-3	CASSTYGDTQYF	TGTGCCAGCAGCACTTACGGGGATACGCAGTATTTT